Presented here are 18 T cell receptor beta chains from one specimen sequenced in a study of blood T cell repertoires in COVID-19. Profiled with immunoSEQ multiplex PCR; TCRdb holds only in-frame clones, not every one. This table holds 75,000 to 90,000 clones, 80% found once. Sequenced sample: peripheral blood. The receptors shown here come from a woman aged 40 to 50 with active or convalescent COVID-19.

The chain recombines TRBV11-3 with TRBJ2-2, with a possible D match to TRBD1 (5 bases). CDR3 size: 19 residues. Trimming left V 5 bases short and J 2 bases short, with 24 bases between. Germline V lookup: CDR1 SGHNT, CDR2 YENEEA. The CDR3 DNA reads TGTGCCAGCAGCACAGACTTGGGGCTAGGGGATATTAACACCGGGGAGCTGTTTTTT. Translating gives CASSTDLGLGDINTGELFF.

The chain uses TRBV15 and TRBJ1-6; no clear D. Germline CDR1 LNHNV, CDR2 YYDKDF (reference sequence). Trimming took off 0 bases at V and 8 bases at J, with 5 bases between the two ends. This CDR3 is 13 amino acids long. The CDR3 spells CATSRDRDSPLHF. DNA of the CDR3: TGTGCCACCAGCAGAGATCGTGATTCACCCCTCCACTTT.

The V and J genes are TRBV10-3 and TRBJ2-1; TRBD1 is a possible D gene (7 bases). V was pared by 5 bases and J by 5 bases, with 13 bases between. CDR3 length: 14 residues. Per the germline V gene, CDR1 is ENHRY and CDR2 is SYGVKD. In nucleotides, the CDR3 is TGTGCCATCAGTCGGGAGACAGGGCACAATGAGCAGTTCTTC. Translating it yields CAISRETGHNEQFF.

V gene TRBV29-1 combines with J gene TRBJ1-2, with TRBD1 matching 8 bases. The V and J ends lost 1 base and 2 bases, in that order; junction bases with no gene match: 9. The germline V gene has CDR1 SQVTM and CDR2 ANQGSEA. This CDR3 region has 16 residues. The CDR3 bases are TGCAGCGTTGAAGGCCAGGGGGCAACAAGGAACTATGGCTACACCTTC. Its protein is CSVEGQGATRNYGYTF.

This chain connects TRBV9 to TRBJ2-7; tentatively, D is TRBD2 (6 bases). This CDR3 is built from 14 residues. V lost 0 bases to trimming and J lost 4 bases, with 11 bases between them. Looked up from germline, CDR1 is SGDLS and CDR2 is YYNGEE. This CDR3 reads CASSVGGDGYEQYF. In DNA form, the CDR3 reads TGTGCCAGCAGCGTAGGGGGGGATGGGTACGAGCAGTACTTC.

The V and J genes are TRBV7-9 and TRBJ1-3; maybe TRBD1 (5 bases). This CDR3 region has 14 residues. Trimming removed 3 bases at V and 4 bases at J, with 10 bases between. In germline, CDR1 is SEHNR, CDR2 FQNEAQ (reference sequence). In DNA form, the CDR3 reads TGTGCCAGCAGCTTCGGGGGTTTCGGAAACACCATATATTTT. Protein sequence: CASSFGGFGNTIYF.

This chain joins TRBV20-1 and TRBJ2-5; 7 bases fit TRBD2. The V gene end was trimmed by 3 bases and the J gene end by 0 bases; junction bases not matched to a gene: 16. CDR3 length: 18 residues. Looked up from germline, CDR1 is DFQATT and CDR2 is SNEGSKA (reference sequence). Written as DNA, the CDR3 is TGCAGTGCTAGTAGGGTCCACCTAGCGGTCACGTACCAAGAGACCCAGTACTTC. It codes for CSASRVHLAVTYQETQYF.

V usage is TRBV28 and J usage is TRBJ2-7; tentatively, D is TRBD2 (6 bases). This CDR3 is built from 14 residues. Germline V gives CDR1 MDHEN, CDR2 SYDVKM. V gave up 3 bases and J gave up 1 base, with 10 bases separating them. CDR3 nucleotide sequence: TGTGCCAGCAGTTTGGGAGGTTGGTCCTACGAGCAGTACTTC. Its translation is CASSLGGWSYEQYF.

V and J are TRBV10-3 and TRBJ2-7; possibly TRBD1 for D (6 bases). Trimming left V 0 bases short and J 3 bases short, with 9 bases between. This CDR3 spans 14 amino acids. Germline V CDR1 and CDR2: ENHRY, SYGVKD. CDR3 sequence reads: CAISESGAGYEQYF. CDR3 DNA: TGTGCCATCAGTGAGTCGGGGGCTGGCTACGAGCAGTACTTC.

V gene TRBV7-9 combines with J gene TRBJ1-3; the D gene is possibly TRBD1 (5 bases). V lost 1 base and J 4 bases, leaving 5 bases between the germline ends. The CDR3 is made up of 13 amino acids. The germline V gene has CDR1 SEHNR and CDR2 FQNEAQ (reference sequence). The chain's CDR3 is CASSLGQGNTIYF. In DNA form, the CDR3 reads TGTGCCAGCAGCTTAGGACAGGGAAACACCATATATTTT. Variable domain in full (rest from reference TRBV7-9 and TRBJ1-3): DTGVSQNPRHKITKRGQNVTFRCDPISEHNRLYWYRQTLGQGPEFLTYFQNEAQLEKSRLLSDRFSAERPKGSFSTLEIQRTEQGDSAMYLCASSLGQGNTIYFGEGSWLTVV.

The chain is built from TRBV5-5 and TRBJ1-3; D is uncertain. Trimming took 4 bases from V and 0 from J, leaving 11 bases between them. Germline values: CDR1 SGHKS, CDR2 YYEKEE (reference sequence). The CDR3 sequence is 15 residues long. The DNA for the CDR3 is TGTGCCAGCAGCGCTTATGTCAGCTCTGGAAACACCATATATTTT. As protein: CASSAYVSSGNTIYF.

The chain joins TRBV10-3 to TRBJ2-2; D is perhaps TRBD1 (6 bases). In germline, CDR1 is ENHRY, CDR2 SYGVKD. The V and J ends lost 6 bases and 0 bases respectively, with 11 bases between them. This CDR3 is 15 amino acids long. The CDR3 DNA follows: TGTGCCATCAGCGCCACAGGGACGAACACCGGGGAGCTGTTTTTT. It encodes CAISATGTNTGELFF.

V is TRBV15 and J is TRBJ2-7, with 9 positions matching TRBD1. Germline assignment: CDR1 LNHNV and CDR2 YYDKDF (reference sequence). With 8 bases clipped from V and 7 bases from J, the junction kept 12 bases outside the gene matches. This CDR3 has 14 amino acids. The DNA for the CDR3 is TGTGCCACCTGGACGGACAGGGGATTTTGGGAGCAGTACTTC. Its protein product is CATWTDRGFWEQYF.

The CDR3 nucleotides read TGCAGTGCTTACAGGGGATATGGCTACACCTTC. The encoded protein is CSAYRGYGYTF. This rearrangement joins TRBV20-1 to TRBJ1-2; 7 bases line up with TRBD1. Germline V lookup: CDR1 DFQATT, CDR2 SNEGSKA (reference sequence). J lost 5 bases, V lost 5 bases, and 2 bases had no gene match. The CDR3 sequence is 11 residues long.

This clone turned up a few times. The chain has TRBV29-1 and TRBJ1-3, with 7 positions matching TRBD1. Looked up from germline, CDR1 is SQVTM and CDR2 is ANQGSEA. CDR3 length: 15 residues. After removal of 1 base from V and 0 bases from J, the junction contained 3 bases not matched to a gene. This chain's CDR3 is CSVEGWDSSGNTIYF. The CDR3 DNA is TGCAGCGTTGAAGGCTGGGACAGCTCTGGAAACACCATATATTTT.

V gene TRBV28 combines with J gene TRBJ1-2; D call uncertain. This CDR3 spans 12 amino acids. The ends were cut back, 5 bases at V and 6 bases at J, with 10 bases in the middle. Germline V CDR1 and CDR2: MDHEN, SYDVKM. The CDR3 here is CASSHRLDGYTF. DNA for the CDR3: TGTGCCAGCAGTCACAGATTAGATGGCTACACCTTC.

The CDR3 loop reads CASSPGTSGSWEQYF. In DNA form, the CDR3 reads TGTGCCAGCTCGCCGGGGACTAGCGGGAGTTGGGAGCAGTACTTC. The genes are TRBV18 and TRBJ2-7, with 14 positions matching TRBD2. CDR3 length: 15 amino acids. V shed 6 bases and J 7 bases; nucleotides not matched to a gene: 8. CDR1 is KGHSH, CDR2 LQKENI, per germline.

This chain links TRBV5-4 with TRBJ1-2; D is perhaps TRBD1 (6 bases). V was cut by 0 bases and J by 6 bases, with 6 bases left in between. Germline V lookup: CDR1 SGHNT, CDR2 YYREEE (reference sequence). CDR3 length: 12 amino acids. Here the CDR3 reads CASSLEGDGYTF. The CDR3 DNA sequence: TGTGCCAGCAGCTTGGAGGGGGATGGCTACACCTTC.